The entry below gives a single T cell receptor beta chain sequence along with its context. Its target is unknown. At the DNA level, this CDR3 is encoded by other sequences in the same sample as well. CDR3 length equals 16 residues. With 4 bases clipped from V and 2 bases from J, the junction kept 4 bases outside the gene matches. Per the germline V gene, CDR1 is SEHNR and CDR2 is FQNEAQ (reference sequence). This sample was taken from a study of cytomegalovirus exposure and HLA in healthy donors. Findings and caveats of the study: Later, an analysis showed that TCR beta chains associated with HLA were more clonally expanded than others that were equally common. In the analysis, some V segments, TRBV6-2 and TRBV6-3 included, were excluded as indistinguishable. Per a prior analysis, the majority of TCR beta V segments were productive roughly 90% or roughly 30% of the time. CMV serostatus stood as the only immune exposure information on hand.

The PCR used 60 Vbeta and 13 Jbeta primers. The method was immunoSEQ multiplex PCR; TCRdb's version includes in-frame clones alone and lacks a portion of them. The sample yields 130,000 to 150,000 clones, just under 85% seen once. The chain carries TRBV7-9 and TRBJ2-1, with 11 bases that match TRBD2. Sequenced sample: PBMCs. The TCR comes from a man in his forties in good health and CMV-seropositive. CDR3 sequence: CASSSTSGSTYNEQFF. The CDR3 DNA sequence: TGTGCCAGCAGCTCTACTAGCGGGAGTACCTACAATGAGCAGTTCTTC.